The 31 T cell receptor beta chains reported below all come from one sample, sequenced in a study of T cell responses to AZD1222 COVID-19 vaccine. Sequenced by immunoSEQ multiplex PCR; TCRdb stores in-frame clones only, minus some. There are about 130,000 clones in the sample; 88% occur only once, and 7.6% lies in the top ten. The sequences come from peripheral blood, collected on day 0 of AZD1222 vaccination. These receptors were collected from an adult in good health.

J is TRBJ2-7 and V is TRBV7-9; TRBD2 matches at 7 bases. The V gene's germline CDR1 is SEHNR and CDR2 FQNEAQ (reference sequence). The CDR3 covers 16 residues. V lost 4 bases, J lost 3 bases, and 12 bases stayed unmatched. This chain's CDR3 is CASSSPGGTTDYEQYF. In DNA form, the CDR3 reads TGTGCCAGCAGCTCCCCAGGCGGGACTACCGACTACGAGCAGTACTTC.

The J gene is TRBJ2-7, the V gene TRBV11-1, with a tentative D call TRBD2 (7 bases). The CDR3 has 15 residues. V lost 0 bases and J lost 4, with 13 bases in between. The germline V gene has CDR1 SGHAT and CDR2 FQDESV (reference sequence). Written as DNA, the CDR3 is TGTGCCAGCAGCTTAGCGGGGGGGCCTGTGTACGAGCAGTACTTC. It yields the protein CASSLAGGPVYEQYF.

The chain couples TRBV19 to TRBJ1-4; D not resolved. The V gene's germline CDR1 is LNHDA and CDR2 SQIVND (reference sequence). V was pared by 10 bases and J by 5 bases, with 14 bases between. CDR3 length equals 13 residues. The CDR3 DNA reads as TGTGCCACCCTCCCAAACTCGAATGAAAAACTGTTTTTT. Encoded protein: CATLPNSNEKLFF.

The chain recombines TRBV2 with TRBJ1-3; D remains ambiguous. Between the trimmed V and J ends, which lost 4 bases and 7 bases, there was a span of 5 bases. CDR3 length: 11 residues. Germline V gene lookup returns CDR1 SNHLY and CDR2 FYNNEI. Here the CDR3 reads CASSGLNTIYF. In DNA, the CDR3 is TGTGCCAGCAGTGGACTGAACACCATATATTTT.

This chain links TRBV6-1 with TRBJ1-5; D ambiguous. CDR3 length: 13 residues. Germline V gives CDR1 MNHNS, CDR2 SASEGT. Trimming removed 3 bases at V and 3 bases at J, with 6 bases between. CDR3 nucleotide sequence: TGTGCCAGCAGTGACAACCTCAATCAGCCCCAGCATTTT. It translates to CASSDNLNQPQHF.

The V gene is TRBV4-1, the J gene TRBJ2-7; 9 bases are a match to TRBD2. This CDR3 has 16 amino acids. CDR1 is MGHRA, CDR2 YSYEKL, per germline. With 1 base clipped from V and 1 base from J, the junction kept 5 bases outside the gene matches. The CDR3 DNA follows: TGCGCCAGCAGCCAAGGACTAGCGGTAAGATCCTACGAGCAGTACTTC. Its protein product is CASSQGLAVRSYEQYF.

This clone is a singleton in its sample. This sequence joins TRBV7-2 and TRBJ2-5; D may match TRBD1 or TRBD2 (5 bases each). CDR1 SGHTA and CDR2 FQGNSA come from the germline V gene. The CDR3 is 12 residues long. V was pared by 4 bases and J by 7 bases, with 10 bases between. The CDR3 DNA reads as TGTGCCAGCAGCTCAGGGACCGGGACCCAGTACTTC. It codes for CASSSGTGTQYF.

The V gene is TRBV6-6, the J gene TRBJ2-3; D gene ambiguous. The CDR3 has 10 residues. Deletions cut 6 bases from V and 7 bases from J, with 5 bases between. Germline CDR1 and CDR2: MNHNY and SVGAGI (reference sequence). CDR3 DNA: TGTGCCAGCAGATACAATACGCAGTATTTT. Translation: CASRYNTQYF.

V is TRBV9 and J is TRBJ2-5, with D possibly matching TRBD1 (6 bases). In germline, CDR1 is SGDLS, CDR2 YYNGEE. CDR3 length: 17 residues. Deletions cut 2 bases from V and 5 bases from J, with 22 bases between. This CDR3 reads CASSVGGQQLKGETQYF. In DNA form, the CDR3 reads TGTGCCAGCAGCGTGGGTGGACAGCAGTTAAAGGGGGAGACCCAGTACTTC.

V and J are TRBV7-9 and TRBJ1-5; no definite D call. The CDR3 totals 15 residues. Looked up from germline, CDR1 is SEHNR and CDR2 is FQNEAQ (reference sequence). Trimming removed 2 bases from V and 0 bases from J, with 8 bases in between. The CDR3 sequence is CASSLSLGSNQPQHF. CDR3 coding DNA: TGTGCCAGCAGCTTATCTCTCGGTAGCAATCAGCCCCAGCATTTT. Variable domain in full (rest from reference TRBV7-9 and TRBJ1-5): DTGVSQNPRHKITKRGQNVTFRCDPISEHNRLYWYRQTLGQGPEFLTYFQNEAQLEKSRLLSDRFSAERPKGSFSTLEIQRTEQGDSAMYLCASSLSLGSNQPQHFGDGTRLSIL.

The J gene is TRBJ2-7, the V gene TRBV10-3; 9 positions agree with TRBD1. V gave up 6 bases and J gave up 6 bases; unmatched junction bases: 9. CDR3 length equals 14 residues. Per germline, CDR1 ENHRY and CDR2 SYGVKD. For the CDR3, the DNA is TGTGCCATCAGAATCCGGGACAGGGACGCCGAGCAGTACTTC. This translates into CAIRIRDRDAEQYF.

The CDR3 spells CASSVASLSYNEQFF. CDR3 DNA sequence: TGTGCCAGCAGCGTAGCGTCGTTGTCCTACAATGAGCAGTTCTTC. This rearrangement joins TRBV9 to TRBJ2-1; no clear D. V was trimmed by 0 bases and J by 1 base, leaving 8 bases between them. The CDR3 is 15 amino acids. Germline CDR1 reads SGDLS; CDR2 reads YYNGEE.

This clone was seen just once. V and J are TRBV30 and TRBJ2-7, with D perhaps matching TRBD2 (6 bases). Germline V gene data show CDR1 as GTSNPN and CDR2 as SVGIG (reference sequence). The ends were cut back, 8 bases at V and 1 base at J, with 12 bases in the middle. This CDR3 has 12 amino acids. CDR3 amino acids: CAGGTDSYEQYF. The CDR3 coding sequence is TGTGCCGGCGGGACGGATTCCTACGAGCAGTACTTC.

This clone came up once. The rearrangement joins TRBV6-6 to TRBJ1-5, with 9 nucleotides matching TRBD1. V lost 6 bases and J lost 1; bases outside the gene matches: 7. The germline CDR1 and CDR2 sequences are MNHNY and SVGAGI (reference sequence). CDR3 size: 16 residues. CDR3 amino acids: CASSPTGTGSNQPQHF. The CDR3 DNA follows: TGTGCCAGCAGCCCAACCGGGACAGGGAGCAATCAGCCCCAGCATTTT.

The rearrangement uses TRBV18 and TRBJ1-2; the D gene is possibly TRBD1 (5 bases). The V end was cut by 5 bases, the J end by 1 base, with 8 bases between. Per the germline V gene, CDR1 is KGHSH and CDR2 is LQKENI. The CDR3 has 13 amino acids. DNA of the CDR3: TGTGCCAGCTCAACGACAGTTAACTATGGCTACACCTTC. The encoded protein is CASSTTVNYGYTF.

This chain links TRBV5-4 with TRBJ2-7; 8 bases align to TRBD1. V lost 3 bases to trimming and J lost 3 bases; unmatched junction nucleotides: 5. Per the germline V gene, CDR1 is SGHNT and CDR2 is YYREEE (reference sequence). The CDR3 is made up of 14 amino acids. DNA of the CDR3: TGTGCCAGCAGCTCCCGGACAGGGAACTACGAGCAGTACTTC. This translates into CASSSRTGNYEQYF.

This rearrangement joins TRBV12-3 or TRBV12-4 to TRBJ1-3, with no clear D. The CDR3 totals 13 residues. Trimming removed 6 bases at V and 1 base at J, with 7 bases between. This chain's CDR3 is CASRPSSGNTIYF. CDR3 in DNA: TGTGCCAGCAGGCCGAGTTCTGGAAACACCATATATTTT.

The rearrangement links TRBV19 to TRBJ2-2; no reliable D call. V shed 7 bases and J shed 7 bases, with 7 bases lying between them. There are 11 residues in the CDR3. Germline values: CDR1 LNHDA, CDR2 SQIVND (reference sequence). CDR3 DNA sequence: TGTGCCAGTACCCACCGCGGGGAGCTGTTTTTT. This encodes CASTHRGELFF.

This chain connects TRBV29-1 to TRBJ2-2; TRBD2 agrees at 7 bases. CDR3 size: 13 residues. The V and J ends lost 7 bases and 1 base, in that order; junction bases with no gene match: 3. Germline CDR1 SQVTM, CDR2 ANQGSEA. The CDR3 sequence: CSGEGGNTGELFF. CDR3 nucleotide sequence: TGCAGCGGGGAGGGCGGGAACACCGGGGAGCTGTTTTTT.

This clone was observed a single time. The CDR3 region is CASSLTGGGSTDTQYF. The CDR3 nucleotides are TGTGCCAGCAGCTTAACAGGGGGGGGAAGCACAGATACGCAGTATTTT. The V call is TRBV7-9, the J call TRBJ2-3, with D tentatively TRBD1 (8 bases). Germline V lookup: CDR1 SEHNR, CDR2 FQNEAQ (reference sequence). The CDR3 length is 16 residues. The V end lost 2 bases, the J end lost 0 bases, and 12 bases lay between the germline ends.

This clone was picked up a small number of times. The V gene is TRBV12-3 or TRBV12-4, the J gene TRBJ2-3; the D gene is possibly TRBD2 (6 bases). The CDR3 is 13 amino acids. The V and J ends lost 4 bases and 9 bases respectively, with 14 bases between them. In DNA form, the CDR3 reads TGTGCCAGCAGTTCTGGGACTGGCAGAACGCAGTATTTT. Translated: CASSSGTGRTQYF.

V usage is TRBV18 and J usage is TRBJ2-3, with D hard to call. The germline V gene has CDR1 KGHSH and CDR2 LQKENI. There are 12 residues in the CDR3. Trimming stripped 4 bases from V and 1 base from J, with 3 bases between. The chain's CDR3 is CASSQRTDTQYF. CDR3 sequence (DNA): TGTGCCAGCTCACAACGCACAGATACGCAGTATTTT.

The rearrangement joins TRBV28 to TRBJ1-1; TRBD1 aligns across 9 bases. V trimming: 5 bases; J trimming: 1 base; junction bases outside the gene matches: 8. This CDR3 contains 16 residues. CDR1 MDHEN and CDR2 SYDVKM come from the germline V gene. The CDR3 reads CASSRNRGLRNTEAFF. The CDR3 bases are TGTGCCAGCAGTCGCAACAGGGGGCTGAGGAACACTGAAGCTTTCTTT.

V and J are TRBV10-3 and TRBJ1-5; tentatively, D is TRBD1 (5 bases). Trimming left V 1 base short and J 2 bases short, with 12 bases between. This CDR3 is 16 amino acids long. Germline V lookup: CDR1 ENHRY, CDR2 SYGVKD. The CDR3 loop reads CAISELGGDRNQPQHF. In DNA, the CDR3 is TGTGCCATCAGTGAGTTGGGGGGAGATCGCAATCAGCCCCAGCATTTT.

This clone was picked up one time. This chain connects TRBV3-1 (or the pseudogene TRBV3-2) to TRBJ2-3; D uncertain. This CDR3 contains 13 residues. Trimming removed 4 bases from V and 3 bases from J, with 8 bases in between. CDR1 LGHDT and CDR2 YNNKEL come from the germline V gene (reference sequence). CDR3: CASSLRRTDTQYF. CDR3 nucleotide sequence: TGTGCCAGCAGCCTTAGGCGAACAGATACGCAGTATTTT.

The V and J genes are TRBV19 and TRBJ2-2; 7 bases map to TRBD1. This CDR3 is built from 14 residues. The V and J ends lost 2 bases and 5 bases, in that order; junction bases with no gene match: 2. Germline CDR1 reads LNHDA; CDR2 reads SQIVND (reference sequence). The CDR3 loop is CASSIPQGTGELFF. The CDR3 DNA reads TGTGCCAGTAGTATACCACAGGGGACCGGGGAGCTGTTTTTT.

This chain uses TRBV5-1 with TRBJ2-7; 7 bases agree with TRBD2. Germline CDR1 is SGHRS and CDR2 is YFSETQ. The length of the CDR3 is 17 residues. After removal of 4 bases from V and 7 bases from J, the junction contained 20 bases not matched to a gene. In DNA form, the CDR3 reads TGCGCCAGCAGCCCGGGGGGATTAGCGCCAGTTATGGGGGAGCAGTACTTC. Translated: CASSPGGLAPVMGEQYF.

CDR3 amino acids: CASSYPRDRGGLTDTQYF. CDR3 DNA sequence: TGTGCCAGCAGCTACCCCCGGGACAGGGGGGGGCTCACAGATACGCAGTATTTT. The chain uses TRBV7-9 and TRBJ2-3; 11 nucleotides agree with TRBD1. Germline CDR1 and CDR2: SEHNR and FQNEAQ (reference sequence). J was trimmed by 2 bases and V by 4 bases; bases with no gene match: 11. This CDR3 is built from 18 residues.

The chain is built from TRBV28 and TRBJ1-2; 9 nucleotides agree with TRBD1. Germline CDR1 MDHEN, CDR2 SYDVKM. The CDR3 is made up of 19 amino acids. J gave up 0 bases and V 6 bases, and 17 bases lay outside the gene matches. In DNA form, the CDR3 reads TGTGCCAGCAGACGCTCCGGGACAGGGCAGCTGCGGGCTAACTATGGCTACACCTTC. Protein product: CASRRSGTGQLRANYGYTF.

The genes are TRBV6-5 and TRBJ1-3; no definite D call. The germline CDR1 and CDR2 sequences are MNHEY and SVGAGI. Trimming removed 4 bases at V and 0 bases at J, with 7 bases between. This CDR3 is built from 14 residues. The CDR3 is CASSSSFSGNTIYF. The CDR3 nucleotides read TGTGCCAGCAGTTCCAGCTTCTCTGGAAACACCATATATTTT.

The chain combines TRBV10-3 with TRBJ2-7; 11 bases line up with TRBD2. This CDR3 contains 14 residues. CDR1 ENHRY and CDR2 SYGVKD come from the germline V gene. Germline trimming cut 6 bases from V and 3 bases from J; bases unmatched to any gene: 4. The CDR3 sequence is CAISPGLADYEQYF. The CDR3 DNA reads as TGTGCCATCAGCCCGGGACTAGCGGACTACGAGCAGTACTTC.